This T cell receptor (beta chain) was observed in a study of T cells in Graves' hyperthyroidism and ophthalmopathy. Overall study results and limits: The model made its ophthalmopathy prediction, and onset followed a median roughly 6.5 months later. By a 13 V-J model, ophthalmopathy was set apart from stable hyperthyroidism.

Hyperthyroidism, newly diagnosed and lasting under 2 months, affected patients aged 18 to 65. A patient was excluded if there was uncontrolled infection, other autoimmune disease, pregnancy or lactation. From germline, CDR1 is SGHVS and CDR2 FQNEAQ. The CDR3 extends over 17 amino acids. TCR beta CDR3 regions were amplified from RNA transcripts. A set of HTBI primers served as the primers for a first-round RT-PCR of the TCR CDR3. TCRdb re-called the multiplex PCR reads through MiXCR, storing one row per CDR3 protein. The sample records 500,000 to 600,000 distinct CDR3 sequences, under 60% being singletons. A word on this clonotype: The target antigen is unknown.

The chain recombines TRBV7-8 with TRBJ2-5; 9 nucleotides align to TRBD2. The J call may be faulty, since TRBJ2-1 better matches the DNA end. The sequence was collected from a woman aged 18-29 years with Graves' hyperthyroidism. The source material was peripheral blood or thyroid tissue (not recorded which). CDR3: CASRPTSGSTLYNEQFF. DNA of the CDR3: TGTGCCAGCAGGCCCACTAGCGGGTCAACCTTATACAATGAGCAGTTCTTC.